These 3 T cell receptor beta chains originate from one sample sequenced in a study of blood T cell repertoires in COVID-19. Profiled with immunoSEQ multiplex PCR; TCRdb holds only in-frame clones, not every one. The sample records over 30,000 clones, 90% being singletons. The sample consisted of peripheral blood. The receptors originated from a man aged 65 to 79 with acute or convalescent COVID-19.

For the CDR3, the DNA is TGTGCCAGCAGCCAAATTACCGGGACAGGGGGCAACATTCAGTACTTC. This encodes CASSQITGTGGNIQYF. V gene TRBV3-1 (or the pseudogene TRBV3-2) combines with J gene TRBJ2-4; 12 bases agree with TRBD1. Germline CDR1 and CDR2: LGHDT and YNNKEL (reference sequence). Trimming at V came to 2 bases and at J to 7 bases, leaving 6 bases not matched to a gene. The CDR3 is 16 residues long.

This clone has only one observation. DNA of the CDR3: TGTGCCAGCAGCTTTGGGAACGCGGGGGGAGCTCCCGCTTTCTTT. It encodes CASSFGNAGGAPAFF. The chain joins TRBV5-6 to TRBJ1-1, with D possibly being TRBD1 (5 bases). The germline gives CDR1 SGHDT, CDR2 YYEEEE. The ends were cut back, 2 bases at V and 11 bases at J, with 22 bases in the middle. This CDR3 spans 15 amino acids.

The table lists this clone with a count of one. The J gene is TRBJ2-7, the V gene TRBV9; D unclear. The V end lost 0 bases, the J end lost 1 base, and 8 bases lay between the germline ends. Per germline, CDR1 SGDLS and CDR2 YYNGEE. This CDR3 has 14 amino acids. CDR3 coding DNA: TGTGCCAGCAGCGTAGTTCCCAGTTCCTACGAGCAGTACTTC. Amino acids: CASSVVPSSYEQYF.